The 8 T cell receptor beta chains in this list originate from one sample, sequenced in a study of beta chain features in type 1 diabetes. The sequenced template was cDNA made from the entire isolated RNA. Method: immunoSEQ multiplex PCR; TCRdb's copy keeps in-frame clones and lacks some. Of about 470,000 clones detected, approximately 30% appear once; the ten largest clones hold roughly 0.066%. Material for sequencing was naive CD4+ T cells from blood. The receptor source for this set is a man between 18 and 29 years old in good health.

Worth noting for this clone: The same CDR3 also results from other DNA sequences found in this sample. The V gene is TRBV30, the J gene TRBJ1-5, with D unresolved. Trimming took 1 base from V and 2 from J, leaving 9 bases between them. The CDR3 covers 14 residues. Germline V gene sequence: CDR1 GTSNPN, CDR2 SVGIG (reference sequence). The CDR3: CAWSGGQGNQPQHF. The CDR3 nucleotides are TGTGCCTGGAGTGGCGGGCAGGGCAATCAGCCCCAGCATTTT.

The chain couples TRBV30 to TRBJ1-5, with D maybe TRBD1 (6 bases). Germline assignment: CDR1 GTSNPN and CDR2 SVGIG (reference sequence). The CDR3 sequence is 14 residues long. Trimming removed 0 bases from V and 5 bases from J, with 11 bases in between. The CDR3 nucleotides are TGTGCCTGGAGTGTTACAGGGCTGGATCAGCCCCAGCATTTT. It translates to CAWSVTGLDQPQHF.

This clone was observed a few times. CDR3 region: CSVESTTNTQYF. Written as DNA, the CDR3 is TGCAGCGTTGAATCGACTACTAATACGCAGTATTTT. The chain joins TRBV29-1 to TRBJ2-3; possible D gene TRBD2, 5 bases. The germline V and J ends were trimmed by 2 bases and 7 bases, with 10 bases remaining between them. This CDR3 comprises 12 residues. Germline assignment: CDR1 SQVTM and CDR2 ANQGSEA.

The chain combines TRBV19 with TRBJ2-7; a weak D match, TRBD1 (6 bases). CDR3 length equals 15 residues. Germline V gene data show CDR1 as LNHDA and CDR2 as SQIVND (reference sequence). V lost 3 bases and J 2 bases, leaving 14 bases between the germline ends. CDR3 nucleotide sequence: TGTGCCAGTAGTATTTGGGGGCCAGGAACCTACGAGCAGTACTTC. Translating it yields CASSIWGPGTYEQYF. The full variable domain, completed using reference TRBV19 and TRBJ2-7, is DGGITQSPKYLFRKEGQNVTLSCEQNLNHDAMYWYRQDPGQGLRLIYYSQIVNDFQKGDIAEGYSVSREKKESFPLTVTSAQKNPTAFYLCASSIWGPGTYEQYFGPGTRLTVT.

The chain uses TRBV7-9 and TRBJ2-5; 9 bases align to TRBD1. J lost 4 bases, V lost 1 base, and 10 bases had no gene match. This CDR3 is built from 17 residues. CDR1 and CDR2 from the germline V gene are SEHNR and FQNEAQ (reference sequence). In DNA form, the CDR3 reads TGTGCCAGCAGCTTAGATCTCGGGACAGGGAGTCGAGAGACCCAGTACTTC. Protein product: CASSLDLGTGSRETQYF.

Only a few counts were recorded for this clone. CDR3 DNA: TGTGCCTGGTTCTCCGCGGGATGGTACACCGGGGAGCTGTTTTTT. Translation gives CAWFSAGWYTGELFF. V is TRBV30 and J is TRBJ2-2, with D possibly TRBD2 on 6 matching bases. V lost 5 bases to trimming and J lost 3 bases, with 16 bases between them. CDR3 length: 15 amino acids. Germline V gene lookup returns CDR1 GTSNPN and CDR2 SVGIG (reference sequence).

The chain carries TRBV23-1 and TRBJ2-4; D perhaps matches TRBD1 (5 bases). TRBV23-1 has ORF status, its function being uncertain. The CDR3 sequence is 15 residues long. The V end lost 0 bases, the J end lost 3 bases, and 9 bases lay between the germline ends. CDR3 sequence reads: CASSQSDRVKNIQYF. CDR3 DNA sequence: TGCGCCAGCAGTCAATCCGACAGAGTCAAAAACATTCAGTACTTC.

CDR3: CASSYFQGAGANVLTF. In DNA, the CDR3 is TGTGCCAGCAGTTACTTTCAGGGGGCTGGGGCCAACGTCCTGACTTTC. The J gene is TRBJ2-6, the V gene TRBV6-5; 7 positions match TRBD1. Per the germline V gene, CDR1 is MNHEY and CDR2 is SVGAGI. This CDR3 is built from 16 residues. The V segment lost 1 base and the J segment 2 bases; nucleotides outside the gene matches: 2.